Following are 21 T cell receptor beta chains from one sample sequenced in a study of T-cell reconstitution after alpha-beta-depleted transplantation in children. The library targeted TCRbeta and was prepared with unique molecular identifiers. Via MiXCR, TCRdb re-called the PCR reads, giving one row per CDR3 protein. This sample carries approximately 400,000 distinct CDR3 sequences, approximately 11% of them seen once, and the ten largest clones take roughly 5%. The input for sequencing was PBMCs from the stem cell graft donor, taken from the stem cell graft. These TCRs come from a human donor who donated a stem cell graft to a child with acute myeloid leukemia.

The CDR3 bases are TGTGCCAGCAGCCAAGCGGGAGCTAATCAGCCCCAGCATTTT. Residues: CASSQAGANQPQHF. The J gene is TRBJ1-5, the V gene TRBV3-1; D gene unclear. Trimming shortened V by 1 base and J by 4 bases, and 8 bases separated the two germline ends. The V gene's germline CDR1 is LGHDT and CDR2 YNNKEL (reference sequence). The CDR3 spans 14 residues.

This sequence joins TRBV19 and TRBJ2-1; 9 bases align to TRBD2. The ends lost 5 bases at V and 0 bases at J; junction bases unmatched: 11. The CDR3 runs 18 residues. Germline V gene sequence: CDR1 LNHDA, CDR2 SQIVND (reference sequence). CDR3 residues: CASSWVSGGSSSYNEQFF. CDR3 bases: TGTGCCAGTAGTTGGGTTAGCGGGGGCTCTAGCTCCTACAATGAGCAGTTCTTC. Full variable domain (rest looked up from reference TRBV19 and TRBJ2-1): DGGITQSPKYLFRKEGQNVTLSCEQNLNHDAMYWYRQDPGQGLRLIYYSQIVNDFQKGDIAEGYSVSREKKESFPLTVTSAQKNPTAFYLCASSWVSGGSSSYNEQFFGPGTRLTVL.

This clonotype was recorded many times. At one end the junction does not follow the germline gene, possibly because of a read error. The chain employs TRBV12-3 or TRBV12-4 and TRBJ1-1; D unresolved. This CDR3 comprises 8 residues. The CDR3 nucleotides are TGTGCCAGCAGTAGCAGAGCCTTT. As protein: CASSSRAF.

Only a few counts were recorded for this clonotype. The V gene is TRBV18, the J gene TRBJ1-2; D gene unclear. V dropped 0 bases and J dropped 5 bases, with 16 bases sitting between them. Germline assignment: CDR1 KGHSH and CDR2 LQKENI. This CDR3 spans 16 amino acids. For the CDR3, the DNA is TGTGCCAGCTCACCACCGAGCCACCCTGAGGGTTATGGCTACACCTTC. Protein: CASSPPSHPEGYGYTF.

This clonotype occurred many times. The chain carries TRBV2 and TRBJ2-1; 14 bases line up with TRBD2. The CDR3 spans 15 residues. Trimming removed 3 bases from V and 7 bases from J; junction bases left unmatched: 2. CDR1 is SNHLY, CDR2 FYNNEI, per germline. The CDR3 DNA reads as TGTGCCAGCAGTGAGGGGACTAGCGGGAGAAATGAGCAGTTCTTC. It translates to CASSEGTSGRNEQFF.

This clonotype was counted between two and nine times. The V and J genes are TRBV10-3 and TRBJ2-3, with 7 bases that match TRBD2. The CDR3 is 15 amino acids. Germline trimming cut 8 bases from V and 5 bases from J; bases unmatched to any gene: 13. Germline values: CDR1 ENHRY, CDR2 SYGVKD. CDR3 sequence reads: CAIRRENIGRDTQYF. CDR3 DNA: TGTGCCATCCGGCGGGAGAATATAGGCAGAGATACGCAGTATTTT.

This clonotype showed up many times. The rearrangement uses TRBV4-1 and TRBJ1-3, with 7 bases fitting TRBD1. Trimming took 0 bases from V and 3 from J; bases not matched to a gene: 5. Germline CDR1 MGHRA, CDR2 YSYEKL. The CDR3 extends over 16 amino acids. The CDR3 loop is CASSQEGGGVGNTIYF. The CDR3 nucleotides read TGCGCCAGCAGCCAAGAAGGAGGGGGCGTTGGAAACACCATATATTTT.

The table lists this clonotype with a few counts. V and J are TRBV5-1 and TRBJ2-1, with 10 bases lining up with TRBD1. Losses at the gene ends were 4 bases for V and 0 bases for J; bases not matched to a gene: 16. The CDR3 has 20 amino acids. Looked up from germline, CDR1 is SGHRS and CDR2 is YFSETQ. Here the CDR3 reads CASSLRSGQGRFFSYNEQFF. The CDR3 DNA follows: TGCGCCAGCAGCCTGCGATCGGGACAGGGGAGATTTTTCTCCTACAATGAGCAGTTCTTC.

Many counts were recorded for this clonotype. V is TRBV20-1 and J is TRBJ1-5, with D tentatively TRBD1 (5 bases). Per germline, CDR1 DFQATT and CDR2 SNEGSKA (reference sequence). Trimming removed 6 bases at V and 1 base at J, with 13 bases between. The CDR3 has 14 residues. The CDR3 region has the DNA TGCAGTGCAAGGGGCGTTGAAAGCAATCAGCCCCAGCATTTT. This encodes CSARGVESNQPQHF.

This sequence joins TRBV10-3 and TRBJ2-1; perhaps TRBD2 as D (7 bases). The CDR3 is 16 residues long. The germline V gene has CDR1 ENHRY and CDR2 SYGVKD. The ends were cut back, 6 bases at V and 8 bases at J, with 23 bases in the middle. Written as DNA, the CDR3 is TGTGCCATCAGCATGAGGGAGGGGGGCGCGGGCGATGAGCAGTTCTTC. Protein product: CAISMREGGAGDEQFF.

The rearrangement joins TRBV30 to TRBJ2-7, with D tentatively TRBD1 (5 bases). Germline V gene sequence: CDR1 GTSNPN, CDR2 SVGIG (reference sequence). The CDR3 totals 12 residues. V lost 4 bases to trimming and J lost 0 bases, with 7 bases between them. The CDR3 nucleotides read TGTGCCTGGACGGACAACTCCTACGAGCAGTACGTC. It codes for CAWTDNSYEQYV.

This clonotype has a handful of counts. The chain carries TRBV20-1 and TRBJ2-4, with TRBD2 matching 13 bases. Germline lookup yields CDR1 DFQATT and CDR2 SNEGSKA (reference sequence). The ends lost 6 bases at V and 12 bases at J; junction bases unmatched: 11. CDR3 size: 14 residues. The CDR3 DNA is TGCAGTGCCCGGGGACTAGCGGGAAGGATCAGTCAGTACTTC. Amino acid sequence: CSARGLAGRISQYF.

On this clonotype: A read error may explain this, as a much larger clone is one base away. This sequence joins TRBV29-1 and TRBJ2-3, with D perhaps TRBD1 (6 bases). The CDR3 sequence is 13 residues long. Germline values: CDR1 SQVTM, CDR2 ANQGSEA. In DNA, the CDR3 is TGCAGCGTTGAATGGACAGCAGCAGATACGCAGGATTTT. This encodes CSVEWTAADTQDF.

At least ten counts were recorded for this clonotype. J is TRBJ2-6 and V is TRBV20-1; D is possibly TRBD1 (6 bases). V was shortened by 6 bases and J by 10 bases, with 13 bases between the two germline ends. CDR1 and CDR2 (germline): DFQATT, SNEGSKA (reference sequence). The CDR3 consists of 12 residues. The CDR3 coding sequence is TGCAGTGCAACCGGACAGCCTAACGTCCTGACTTTC. This sequence encodes CSATGQPNVLTF.

This clonotype was found many times. The rearrangement links TRBV2 to TRBJ2-5, with D possibly TRBD2 on 6 matching bases. From germline, CDR1 is SNHLY and CDR2 FYNNEI. The CDR3 totals 15 residues. V gave up 7 bases and J gave up 7 bases, with 22 bases separating them. CDR3 loop: CASTLRLGVEGTQYF. CDR3 in DNA: TGTGCCAGCACCCTTCGACTAGGGGTGGAGGGGACCCAGTACTTC.

This clonotype appeared a few times. The chain has TRBV27 and TRBJ2-7; possibly TRBD2 for D (6 bases). The CDR3 has 14 residues. Germline V gene lookup returns CDR1 MNHEY and CDR2 SMNVEV (reference sequence). V was shortened by 2 bases and J by 1 base, with 9 bases between the two germline ends. The CDR3 region is CASSLRAGSYEQYF. In nucleotides, the CDR3 is TGTGCCAGCAGTTTAAGGGCGGGATCCTACGAGCAGTACTTC.

This clonotype was counted a few times. The chain is built from TRBV5-1 and TRBJ2-7; unclear D gene. The CDR3 is 14 amino acids. Deletions cut 4 bases from V and 5 bases from J, with 16 bases between. Germline V CDR1 and CDR2: SGHRS, YFSETQ. The CDR3 nucleotides read TGCGCCAGCAGCCGACCCCCTCCTAACGACGAGCAGTACGTC. Translating it yields CASSRPPPNDEQYV.

This sequence joins TRBV18 and TRBJ2-2, with TRBD2 as a possible D gene (6 bases). V was clipped by 6 bases and J by 6 bases, with 20 bases between them. Germline V CDR1 and CDR2: KGHSH, LQKENI. The CDR3 totals 16 residues. The CDR3 nucleotides read TGTGCCAGCTCCCAAAGCTCGTCCCGCGGGGCCGGGGAGCTGTTTTTT. It translates to CASSQSSSRGAGELFF.

This clonotype has at least ten counts. The CDR3 reads CSADTGGNGNTIYF. The CDR3 nucleotides are TGCAGTGCTGATACAGGGGGAAATGGAAACACCATATATTTT. The chain has TRBV20-1 and TRBJ1-3; the match to TRBD1 covers 8 bases. Trimming took 5 bases from V and 3 from J; bases not matched to a gene: 6. CDR1 and CDR2 (germline): DFQATT, SNEGSKA (reference sequence). The CDR3 length is 14 residues.

The J gene is TRBJ2-7, the V gene TRBV7-2; perhaps TRBD2 as D (6 bases). Trimming removed 5 bases from V and 5 bases from J, with 19 bases in between. Germline-derived CDR1 and CDR2 are SGHTA and FQGNSA. The CDR3 length is 15 residues. This chain's CDR3 is CASSPGFGSGNEQYF. CDR3 nucleotide sequence: TGTGCCAGCAGCCCTGGTTTCGGGAGTGGAAACGAGCAGTACTTC.

The V and J genes are TRBV6-1 and TRBJ2-3; 9 bases align to TRBD1. Germline CDR1 and CDR2: MNHNS and SASEGT. The CDR3 spans 14 residues. The ends lost 6 bases at V and 2 bases at J; junction bases unmatched: 3. CDR3 coding DNA: TGTGCCAGCAGCCGGGACAGGGACACAGATACGCAGTATTTT. Its translation is CASSRDRDTDTQYF.